The next 5 T cell receptor beta chains were all read from a single sample in a study of T cell repertoires in cytomegalovirus infection. One entry per CDR3 protein, called by TCRdb with MiXCR from the reads. In the table there are approximately 400,000 distinct CDR3 sequences, roughly 30% of which are singletons. Sequencing used PBMCs. These receptors all come from a human donor in good health (CMV status not recorded). Some clones in this sample may be carry-over from other donors' samples.

In its sample, this clonotype was seen a few times. The chain combines TRBV7-2 with TRBJ1-6; D is undetermined. Trimming removed 3 bases at V and 6 bases at J, with 15 bases between. The germline CDR1 and CDR2 sequences are SGHTA and FQGNSA. There are 16 residues in the CDR3. The CDR3 sequence: CASSFSGSTVNSPLHF. The CDR3 nucleotides are TGTGCCAGCAGCTTCTCGGGGTCGACTGTTAATTCACCCCTCCACTTT. Full variable domain (remainder filled in from reference TRBV7-2 and TRBJ1-6): GAGVSQSPSNKVTEKGKDVELRCDPISGHTALYWYRQSLGQGLEFLIYFQGNSAPDKSGLPSDRFSAERTGGSVSTLTIQRTQQEDSAVYLCASSFSGSTVNSPLHFGNGTRLTVT.

J is TRBJ1-6 and V is TRBV4-1; 7 bases fit TRBD1. Germline V gives CDR1 MGHRA, CDR2 YSYEKL. V lost 1 base, J lost 9 bases, and 6 bases stayed unmatched. This CDR3 has 15 residues. CDR3 coding DNA: TGCGCCAGCAGCCAAGGACAGGGTAGTGTTTCACCCCTCCACTTT. It codes for CASSQGQGSVSPLHF.

The chain employs TRBV7-8 and TRBJ2-7, with D possibly matching TRBD2 (6 bases). Germline assignment: CDR1 SGHVS and CDR2 FQNEAQ. Trimming took 7 bases from V and 4 from J, leaving 17 bases between them. This CDR3 comprises 14 residues. The CDR3 protein is CASIAGTASYEQYF. The CDR3 coding sequence is TGTGCCAGCATCGCCGGGACTGCGTCGTACGAGCAGTACTTC. Based on the CDR3 plus reference TRBV7-8 and TRBJ2-7, the full variable domain is GAGVSQSPRYKVAKRGQDVALRCDPISGHVSLFWYQQALGQGPEFLTYFQNEAQLDKSGLPSDRFFAERPEGSVSTLKIQRTQQEDSAVYLCASIAGTASYEQYFGPGTRLTVT.

This clonotype was seen many times. The chain carries TRBV11-2 and TRBJ2-1; the match to TRBD2 covers 13 bases. The CDR3 extends over 15 amino acids. From germline, CDR1 is SGHAT and CDR2 FQNNGV. V gave up 5 bases and J gave up 6 bases; unmatched junction bases: 4. This CDR3 is CASSPTSGGGNEQFF. The CDR3 DNA follows: TGTGCCAGCAGCCCCACTAGCGGGGGGGGCAATGAGCAGTTCTTC.

The chain links TRBV12-3 or TRBV12-4 to TRBJ1-6; D gene uncertain. This CDR3 has 16 amino acids. The V end was cut by 5 bases, the J end by 5 bases, with 16 bases between. The CDR3: CASSRNPEANNSPLHF. In DNA form, the CDR3 reads TGTGCCAGCAGTAGAAATCCGGAGGCTAATAATTCACCCCTCCACTTT.